This is a list of T cell receptor beta chains from one sample in a study of shared clonotypes between healthy human individuals. Sequenced by immunoSEQ multiplex PCR; TCRdb stores in-frame clones only, minus some. The table shows millions of clones, with 85% to 95% occurring only once. The sequenced material came from naive CD4+ T cells sorted from blood. These receptors were collected from a man between 18 and 35 years old in good health. The CDR3 runs from the conserved cysteine through the conserved F or W. A D gene is named only where the DNA matches it firmly. Only some rows state a clone size, as once, few, many or a class for expanded clones.

clone_size	j_call	cdr3_length	v_call	d_call	cdr3_nt	cdr3_aa
NA	TRBJ2-7	13	TRBV7-3	NA	TGTGCCAGCAGCTTCGGTCCGGTCGCGGAGCAGTACTTC	CASSFGPVAEQYF
NA	TRBJ2-3	12	TRBV29-1	NA	TGCAGCGTTAGGCTGCCAACAGATACGCAGTATTTT	CSVRLPTDTQYF
once	TRBJ2-5	15	TRBV6-5	NA	TGTGCCAGCAGTTATCGGAGGGCGGGGAGCGAGACCCAGTACTTC	CASSYRRAGSETQYF
NA	TRBJ1-1	15	TRBV30	NA	TGTGCCTGGAGTGTAGAGGGGGGGATGAACACTGAAGCTTTCTTT	CAWSVEGGMNTEAFF
NA	TRBJ2-5	13	TRBV7-9	TRBD2	TGTGCCAGCAGCTTGGGACTACGGGAGACCCAGTACTTC	CASSLGLRETQYF
NA	TRBJ1-2	14	TRBV6-5	TRBD1	TGTGCCAGCAGTTACTCGACAGGGACGGGCGGCTACACCTTC	CASSYSTGTGGYTF
NA	TRBJ1-1	13	TRBV5-1	TRBD1	TGCGCCAGCAGCTCACAGGGGAGGACTGAAGCTTTCTTT	CASSSQGRTEAFF
NA	TRBJ1-1	13	TRBV4-1	NA	TGCGCCAGCAGCCAAGATAGGTGGCTGGGAGCTTTCTTT	CASSQDRWLGAFF
NA	TRBJ1-2	15	TRBV5-4	TRBD1	TGTGCCAGCAGCCAGGGGACAGGGCAAAACTATGGCTACACCTTC	CASSQGTGQNYGYTF
NA	TRBJ1-2	16	TRBV19	TRBD1	TGTGCCAGTAGTAAATGGGACAGGGGGCGAGATAATGGCTACACCTTC	CASSKWDRGRDNGYTF
once	TRBJ2-7	13	TRBV7-9	NA	TGTGCCAGCAGCTGGGGGGATTGGAACGAGCAGTACTTC	CASSWGDWNEQYF
NA	TRBJ2-2	15	TRBV7-2	TRBD1	TGTGCCAGCAGCCGGACAGGAGTTAGCACCGGGGAGCTGTTTTTT	CASSRTGVSTGELFF
NA	TRBJ1-1	14	TRBV25-1	NA	TGTGCCAGCAGTGCAAGAGGGGGAAACACTGAAGCTTTCTTT	CASSARGGNTEAFF
NA	TRBJ2-1	16	TRBV2	TRBD1	TGTGCCAGCAGTCCCACGACAGGGAACACCTACAATGAGCAGTTCTTC	CASSPTTGNTYNEQFF
NA	TRBJ2-7	19	TRBV5-1	TRBD2	TGCGCCAGCAGCTTGGATGCCAGGAGCCCGACTAGCGGATCCTACGAGCAGTACTTC	CASSLDARSPTSGSYEQYF
NA	TRBJ2-1	15	TRBV28	NA	TGTGCCAGCAGTTTAAACCCGAGCTCCTACAATGAGCAGTTCTTC	CASSLNPSSYNEQFF
NA	TRBJ1-2	17	TRBV5-1	TRBD1	TGCGCCAGCAGCTTGATCCAGGGGGCTACGGGAGACTATGGCTACACCTTC	CASSLIQGATGDYGYTF
NA	TRBJ2-1	15	TRBV7-8	TRBD2	TGTGCCAGCAGCCCAAGCGGGGTCTCCTACAATGAGCAGTTCTTC	CASSPSGVSYNEQFF
NA	TRBJ1-2	16	TRBV19	NA	TGTGCCAGTAGACCTAGCGACTTGACAGGTGCCTATGGCTACACCTTC	CASRPSDLTGAYGYTF
NA	TRBJ2-4	18	TRBV19	TRBD1	TGTGCCAGTAGTATAGAGGGGACAGGGGCTGGAGCCAAAAACATTCAGTACTTC	CASSIEGTGAGAKNIQYF
NA	TRBJ2-1	15	TRBV5-1	NA	TGCGCCGAGGGGACGCCTGGGAGTACCTACAATGAGCAGTTCTTC	CAEGTPGSTYNEQFF
NA	TRBJ1-1	14	TRBV5-1	NA	TGCGCCAGACCCCCCTGGGGGCTGAACACTGAAGCTTTCTTT	CARPPWGLNTEAFF
NA	TRBJ1-2	13	TRBV11-2	TRBD1	TGTGCCAGCAGCTTGGGACAGGGCGTTGGCTACACCTTC	CASSLGQGVGYTF
NA	TRBJ1-2	14	TRBV5-4	TRBD1	TGTGCCAGCAGCCAAGGACAGGCCCTTGTTGGCTACACCTTC	CASSQGQALVGYTF
NA	TRBJ1-6	14	TRBV5-4	NA	TGTGCCAGCAGCCAGGACAGTTGGTCCTCACCCCTCCACTTT	CASSQDSWSSPLHF
NA	TRBJ2-3	13	TRBV6-5	NA	TGTGCCAGCAACCGACCCCCTCGGTCGTCGCAGTATTTT	CASNRPPRSSQYF
NA	TRBJ1-5	12	TRBV29-1	TRBD1	TGCAGCGTGCAGGACAGGGGACAGCCCCAGCATTTT	CSVQDRGQPQHF
NA	TRBJ2-4	16	TRBV30	NA	TGTGCCTGGAGTGGGTGGGACCGGGGCCAGGGAAACATTCAGTACTTC	CAWSGWDRGQGNIQYF
NA	TRBJ1-1	15	TRBV30	NA	TGTGCCTGGAGTGTCGGTTGGAATGCGAACACTGAAGCTTTCTTT	CAWSVGWNANTEAFF
NA	TRBJ2-3	15	TRBV6-9	TRBD2	TGTGCCAGCAGACCTACTGGCGGGGGGGCTGATACGCAGTATTTT	CASRPTGGGADTQYF
NA	TRBJ2-5	18	TRBV25-1	TRBD2	TGTGCCAGCAGTGAACGAAGGGGACTAGCGGGAGTCATGGAGACCCAGTACTTC	CASSERRGLAGVMETQYF
once	TRBJ2-5	15	TRBV7-9	NA	TGTGCCAGCAGCTTAATGAGGGGACAACAAGAGACCCAGTACTTC	CASSLMRGQQETQYF